The 27 T cell receptor beta chains presented below share a single source sample, sequenced in a study of Graves' ophthalmopathy and Graves' hyperthyroidism. Scientists amplified the TCR beta CDR3 regions from RNA transcripts. HTBI primers primed a first-round RT-PCR, and a second-round multiplex PCR followed. TCRdb ran MiXCR on the multiplex PCR reads and lists one entry per CDR3 protein. Of some 1.1 million distinct CDR3 sequences listed, approximately 35% are singletons. Sequenced material: peripheral blood or thyroid tissue (not recorded which). The receptors stem from an adult man with Graves' hyperthyroidism.

This clonotype came up a few times. J is TRBJ1-1 and V is TRBV19; the match to TRBD1 covers 10 bases. Germline values: CDR1 LNHDA, CDR2 SQIVND (reference sequence). V dropped 4 bases and J dropped 1; count of bases not matched to a gene: 6. The CDR3 extends over 16 amino acids. CDR3 amino acids: CASSTSWTGGNTEAFF. The CDR3 nucleotides read TGTGCCAGTAGTACAAGTTGGACAGGGGGGAACACTGAAGCTTTCTTT.

This chain uses TRBV11-2 with TRBJ1-3; D ambiguous. Germline-derived CDR1 and CDR2 are SGHAT and FQNNGV. CDR3 length equals 14 residues. V was cut by 2 bases and J by 4 bases, with 9 bases left in between. The CDR3 bases are TGTGCCAGCAGCTTAAAATGGTCAGGAAACACCATATATTTT. Residues: CASSLKWSGNTIYF.

There are many counts of this clonotype. This chain connects TRBV13 to TRBJ2-6; no reliable D call. Germline V gene lookup returns CDR1 PRHDT and CDR2 FYEKMQ (reference sequence). The CDR3 sequence is 18 residues long. The V gene lost 0 bases and the J gene lost 0 bases, with 12 bases spanning the gap. The CDR3 sequence is CASSLGPSSHSGANVLTF. CDR3 bases: TGTGCCAGCAGCTTAGGCCCAAGCAGCCACTCTGGGGCCAACGTCCTGACTTTC. Supplemented by reference TRBV13 and TRBJ2-6, the full variable domain reads AAGVIQSPRHLIKEKRETATLKCYPIPRHDTVYWYQQGPGQDPQFLISFYEKMQSDKGSIPDRFSAQQFSDYHSELNMSSLELGDSALYFCASSLGPSSHSGANVLTFGAGSRLTVL.

This clonotype occurred many times. The chain recombines TRBV20-1 with TRBJ2-7, with 10 positions matching TRBD1. CDR3 length equals 12 residues. Losses at the gene ends were 7 bases for V and 5 bases for J; bases not matched to a gene: 5. Germline CDR1 is DFQATT and CDR2 is SNEGSKA (reference sequence). CDR3 sequence reads: CSGGQGRHEQYF. The CDR3 nucleotides read TGCAGTGGGGGACAGGGGAGGCACGAGCAGTACTTC.

The chain uses TRBV12-3 or TRBV12-4 and TRBJ2-5; D might be TRBD2 (5 bases). Trimming shortened V by 6 bases and J by 3 bases, and 23 bases separated the two germline ends. This CDR3 region has 17 residues. CDR3: CASSPGERRTLKETQYF. In nucleotides, the CDR3 is TGTGCCAGCAGCCCAGGCGAGCGGAGGACCTTAAAAGAGACCCAGTACTTC.

The CDR3 reads CASSSSQGVYGYTF. In DNA form, the CDR3 reads TGTGCCAGCAGCTCCTCGCAGGGGGTTTATGGCTACACCTTC. The chain is built from TRBV7-6 and TRBJ1-2; 7 bases are shared with TRBD1. This CDR3 is built from 14 residues. Germline-derived CDR1 and CDR2 are SGHVS and FNYEAQ. V lost 4 bases, J lost 5 bases, and 7 bases stayed unmatched. Drawing the rest from reference TRBV7-6 and TRBJ1-2, the complete variable domain is GAGVSQSPRYKVTKRGQDVALRCDPISGHVSLYWYRQALGQGPEFLTYFNYEAQQDKSGLPNDRFSAERPEGSISTLTIQRTEQRDSAMYRCASSSSQGVYGYTFGSGTRLTVV.

Points on this clonotype: This may come from a read error, since a much larger clone is one base off. This chain connects TRBV7-9 to TRBJ2-7; 11 bases fit TRBD2. This CDR3 has 15 residues. Germline V gene data show CDR1 as SEHNR and CDR2 as FQNEAQ (reference sequence). CDR3 amino acids: CASSPIAGGPPEQDF. CDR3 nucleotides: TGTGCCAGCAGTCCTATAGCGGGAGGGCCTCCCGAGCAGGACTTC. Full variable domain (rest looked up from reference TRBV7-9 and TRBJ2-7): DTGVSQNPRHKITKRGQNVTFRCDPISEHNRLYWYRQTLGQGPEFLTYFQNEAQLEKSRLLSDRFSAERPKGSFSTLEIQRTEQGDSAMYLCASSPIAGGPPEQDFGPGTRLTVT.

This clonotype was recorded a few times. The chain employs TRBV30 and TRBJ2-6; 7 bases align to TRBD1. The CDR3 has 14 amino acids. Germline V lookup: CDR1 GTSNPN, CDR2 SVGIG (reference sequence). The junction had 3 bases not matched to a gene; V was cut back by 6 bases and J by 1 base. The CDR3 sequence is CACEGQSGANVLTF. The CDR3 DNA is TGTGCCTGCGAGGGACAGTCTGGGGCCAACGTCCTGACTTTC.

A remark on this clonotype: A much larger clone lies a single base off, so this may be a read error. The chain carries TRBV7-3 and TRBJ2-7; no firm D call. The CDR3 is 13 residues long. V lost 2 bases and J lost 6, with 11 bases in between. The germline V gene encodes CDR1 SGHTA and CDR2 FQGTGA. The CDR3 protein is CASSLVHLPEQYF. The CDR3 DNA is TGTGCCAGCAGCTTAGTACATCTCCCCGAGCAGTACTTC.

About this clonotype: A much larger clonotype is one base distant, so this may be a read error. The J gene is TRBJ2-5, the V gene TRBV20-1; TRBD2 might be the D (6 bases). The V end lost 4 bases, the J end lost 4 bases, and 19 bases lay between the germline ends. This CDR3 comprises 15 residues. Germline V CDR1 and CDR2: DFQATT, SNEGSKA (reference sequence). The DNA for the CDR3 is TGCAGTGCTATAGGGTCGGGAGCCCCAACAGAGACCCAGTACTTC. Amino acid sequence: CSAIGSGAPTETQYF.

This clonotype appeared many times. The V gene is TRBV2, the J gene TRBJ1-3; possibly TRBD1 for D (6 bases). The V gene lost 9 bases and the J gene lost 0 bases, with 12 bases spanning the gap. Germline V lookup: CDR1 SNHLY, CDR2 FYNNEI. CDR3 length: 14 residues. Here the CDR3 DNA reads TGTGCCAGTAGACCAGGGGACTCTGGAAACACCATATATTTT. The encoded protein is CASRPGDSGNTIYF.

The J gene is TRBJ2-7, the V gene TRBV10-2; 11 nucleotides line up with TRBD1. CDR1 is WSHSY, CDR2 SAAADI, per germline. The CDR3 sequence is 16 residues long. V gave up 3 bases and J gave up 1 base; unmatched junction bases: 5. The CDR3 loop reads CASSDSGQGVSYEQYF. The CDR3 DNA sequence: TGCGCCAGCAGTGATTCGGGACAGGGGGTATCCTACGAGCAGTACTTC.

The table lists this clonotype with a few counts. No conserved phenylalanine or tryptophan ends this CDR3, so it is likely a read error. Because the CDR3's place on the DNA is in doubt, the DNA is left out and the CDR3 is given as listed by TCRdb. V is TRBV6-5 and J is TRBJ1-4. Per germline, CDR1 MNHEY and CDR2 SVGAGI. With termini counted, the CDR3 has 9 amino acids. Here the CDR3 reads CASSYQREL.

Details on this clonotype: With a much larger clone just one base away, this may be a read error. The chain employs TRBV7-9 and TRBJ2-5; D is unresolved. The CDR3 contains 12 residues. V lost 5 bases to trimming and J lost 4 bases, with 8 bases between them. Germline loops: CDR1 SEHNR, CDR2 FQNEAQ (reference sequence). This CDR3 reads CASSRPSETQYF. CDR3 bases: TGTGCCAGCAGCCGCCCCTCAGAGACCCAGTACTTC.

The table lists this clonotype with many counts. The rearrangement joins TRBV30 to TRBJ1-2; D is uncertain. V was clipped by 1 base and J by 3 bases, with 6 bases between them. The V gene's germline CDR1 is GTSNPN and CDR2 SVGIG (reference sequence). The CDR3 is 12 residues long. CDR3 sequence (DNA): TGTGCCTGGAGTGCCAAAGACTATGGCTACACCTTC. This codes for CAWSAKDYGYTF. Using reference TRBV30 and TRBJ1-2 for the parts outside the CDR3, the full variable domain is SQTIHQWPATLVQPVGSPLSLECTVEGTSNPNLYWYRQAAGRGLQLLFYSVGIGQISSEVPQNLSASRPQDRQFILSSKKLLLSDSGFYLCAWSAKDYGYTFGSGTRLTVV.

This rearrangement joins TRBV7-9 to TRBJ2-6; 8 bases are shared with TRBD1. The length of the CDR3 is 18 residues. Germline CDR1 and CDR2: SEHNR and FQNEAQ (reference sequence). V gave up 5 bases and J gave up 2 bases; unmatched junction bases: 11. In DNA, the CDR3 is TGTGCCAGCAGCCCGACAAGGACAGGGAACACTGGGGCCAACGTCCTGACTTTC. It translates to CASSPTRTGNTGANVLTF.

In its sample, this clonotype was seen a few times. This chain joins TRBV20-1 and TRBJ1-1, with a weak D call TRBD1 (6 bases). Per germline, CDR1 DFQATT and CDR2 SNEGSKA (reference sequence). V lost 5 bases and J 0 bases, leaving 19 bases between the germline ends. This CDR3 region has 16 residues. CDR3 nucleotides: TGCAGTGCTCCCGGGCGGGGGCGGGGGATGAACACTGAAGCTTTCTTT. Its translation is CSAPGRGRGMNTEAFF.

The sample holds many counts of this clonotype. The chain uses TRBV7-9 and TRBJ1-4; D gene uncertain. This CDR3 contains 12 residues. Deletions cut 8 bases from V and 6 bases from J, with 10 bases between. Germline CDR1 is SEHNR and CDR2 is FQNEAQ (reference sequence). This chain's CDR3 is CASCEGDEKLFF. The CDR3 bases are TGTGCCAGCTGCGAAGGCGATGAAAAACTGTTTTTT.

The chain employs TRBV10-3 and TRBJ2-7; D may be TRBD2 (6 bases). V was pared by 7 bases and J by 6 bases, with 13 bases between. This CDR3 contains 12 residues. The germline V gene encodes CDR1 ENHRY and CDR2 SYGVKD. This CDR3 is CAITGGTGEQYF. For the CDR3, the DNA is TGTGCCATCACCGGCGGGACTGGCGAGCAGTACTTC.

In regard to this clonotype: This could be a read error, since a much larger clone is one nucleotide away. The CDR3 protein is CASSLYTSGTEAFF. CDR3 nucleotides: TGTGCCAGCAGCTTGTATACTTCGGGCACTGAAGCTTTCTTT. The rearrangement joins TRBV7-2 to TRBJ1-1, with D uncertain. V shed 3 bases and J shed 4 bases, with 12 bases lying between them. The CDR3 totals 14 residues. Per germline, CDR1 SGHTA and CDR2 FQGNSA.

This clonotype was detected ten times or more. This chain connects TRBV25-1 to TRBJ1-5; D gene uncertain. V was shortened by 4 bases and J by 8 bases, with 12 bases between the two germline ends. CDR3 length equals 13 residues. In germline, CDR1 is MGHDK, CDR2 SYGVNS. This chain's CDR3 is CASSVTGVEPQHF. CDR3 in DNA: TGTGCCAGCAGTGTGACGGGTGTGGAGCCCCAGCATTTT.

The chain combines TRBV2 with TRBJ1-1; TRBD1 agrees at 7 bases. CDR3 length equals 16 residues. With V trimmed by 5 bases and J by 4 bases, 13 bases remained unmatched. The germline V gene encodes CDR1 SNHLY and CDR2 FYNNEI. The CDR3 loop is CASSSGVTGSVTEAFF. The DNA of the CDR3 is TGTGCCAGCAGTTCGGGGGTGACAGGGAGTGTCACTGAAGCTTTCTTT.

This clonotype appeared many times. The chain couples TRBV6-5 to TRBJ1-2; 9 positions match TRBD1. J was trimmed by 6 bases and V by 7 bases; bases with no gene match: 3. The CDR3 has 12 amino acids. From germline, CDR1 is MNHEY and CDR2 SVGAGI. CDR3 bases: TGTGCCAGCAAGACAGGGGGGGATGGCTACACCTTC. Translated: CASKTGGDGYTF.

About this clonotype: A clone one base away is much larger, so this may be a read error. The chain recombines TRBV10-3 with TRBJ2-5; D call uncertain. Germline CDR1 reads ENHRY; CDR2 reads SYGVKD. This CDR3 region has 13 residues. CDR3 residues: CASSDGFGETQYF. The CDR3 DNA follows: TGTGCCAGCAGTGACGGCTTCGGGGAGACCCAGTACTTC.

This chain connects TRBV6-5 to TRBJ1-1; D is ambiguous. This CDR3 contains 9 residues. V was shortened by 4 bases and J by 10 bases, with 4 bases between the two germline ends. CDR1 is MNHEY, CDR2 SVGAGI, per germline. CDR3 loop: CASSSLAFF. DNA for the CDR3: TGTGCCAGCAGTTCGCTAGCTTTCTTT.

There are many counts of this clonotype. The CDR3 reads CASSFFAGGREQYF. Written as DNA, the CDR3 is TGCGCCAGCAGCTTCTTCGCAGGGGGACGCGAGCAGTACTTC. This sequence joins TRBV5-1 and TRBJ2-7; 7 bases match TRBD1. Germline loops: CDR1 SGHRS, CDR2 YFSETQ. This CDR3 contains 14 residues. Trimming at V came to 2 bases and at J to 6 bases, leaving 8 bases not matched to a gene.

The V gene is TRBV7-8, the J gene TRBJ2-7, with TRBD1 matching over 7 bases. The CDR3 length is 15 residues. Germline CDR1 is SGHVS and CDR2 is FQNEAQ. J gave up 6 bases and V 6 bases, and 14 bases lay outside the gene matches. The CDR3 sequence is CASSSRSLTGLEQYF. CDR3 nucleotides: TGTGCCAGCAGTTCCCGATCTCTGACAGGGCTCGAGCAGTACTTC. The complete variable domain, with remaining parts taken from reference TRBV7-8 and TRBJ2-7, reads GAGVSQSPRYKVAKRGQDVALRCDPISGHVSLFWYQQALGQGPEFLTYFQNEAQLDKSGLPSDRFFAERPEGSVSTLKIQRTQQEDSAVYLCASSSRSLTGLEQYFGPGTRLTVT.